This T cell receptor (beta chain) was identified during a study of blood T cell repertoires in COVID-19. Study information: The samples span acute and convalescent COVID-19 from the United States, Italy and Spain.

This table comes from immunoSEQ multiplex PCR, and its TCRdb copy is limited to in-frame clones, with some not included. This sample carries some 190,000 clones, more than 75% of them seen once, and the ten largest clones take around 5.7%. The CDR3 is made up of 14 amino acids. Germline lookup yields CDR1 KGHSH and CDR2 LQKENI. The V gene lost 3 bases and the J gene lost 6 bases, with 12 bases spanning the gap. The J gene is TRBJ2-1, the V gene TRBV18; D is unresolved. The TCR sequence derives from a middle-aged man with acute COVID-19. The sample consisted of PBMCs or T cells enriched from blood (not recorded which). The CDR3 nucleotides read TGTGCCAGCTCACCCCCAGGCCCTTCCAATGAGCAGTTCTTC. It encodes CASSPPGPSNEQFF.